This T cell receptor (beta chain) was observed in a study of blood T cell repertoires in COVID-19. In the study's own analysis: Reference gene primer amplification gave nucleated cell count estimates. The method was immunoSEQ multiplex PCR; TCRdb's version includes in-frame clones alone and lacks a portion of them. V, J and clone size derive from that table, while D and trimming were established from the DNA sequence. The table has under 250,000 clones, about 87% seen once. CDR3 length equals 16 residues. Germline V gene sequence: CDR1 MNHNY, CDR2 SVGAGI (reference sequence). Trimming took 3 bases from V and 5 from J; bases not matched to a gene: 13. Across under 25 US areas, participants ranged in age from roughly 18 to 95 years. Participants' own reports of clinical history determined their cohort assignment.

The sequencing sample was made of PBMCs or T cells enriched from blood (not recorded which). V gene TRBV6-6 combines with J gene TRBJ2-7; 7 bases agree with TRBD1. The receptor was isolated from a woman aged 25 to 39 with acute COVID-19. The CDR3 protein is CASSYNKGARGNEQYF. The CDR3 bases are TGTGCCAGCAGTTATAATAAGGGGGCCAGAGGCAACGAGCAGTACTTC.